The clone carrying this TCR beta chain was counted a few times. The antigen is undetermined. The data were taken from a study of T cell repertoires in ileal Crohn's disease. Study-wide findings and caveats: Clonality above 26.8% at surgery always came with endoscopic recurrence. Endoscopy was done a median roughly 6.9 months after surgery.

TCRB immunosequencing input was 400 to 650 nanograms of biopsy DNA per sample. Using immunoSEQ multiplex PCR, the repertoire was profiled, and TCRdb retains in-frame clones only, with some absent. Of over 8,500 clones listed, about two thirds are singletons. Indicated time point: neoterminal ileum biopsy at postoperative endoscopy, about 6 months after surgery. Eligibility required adulthood, ileal or ileocolonic Crohn's disease and indicated ileocolonic resection. Sequenced sample: ileal tissue. The sequence derives from an adult with Crohn's disease.

This CDR3 is CASLAGGELFF. The CDR3 nucleotides are TGTGCCAGCCTAGCGGGCGGGGAGCTGTTTTTT. This chain links TRBV6-6 with TRBJ2-2; 8 bases align to TRBD2. In germline, CDR1 is MNHNY, CDR2 SVGAGI (reference sequence). Trimming at V came to 8 bases and at J to 7 bases, leaving 0 bases not matched to a gene. The CDR3 consists of 11 residues.